Below, 10 T cell receptor beta chains from the same sample are listed, as sequenced in a study of T cell repertoires in cytomegalovirus infection. A single record per CDR3 protein comes from TCRdb applying MiXCR to the reads. The sample carries about 830,000 distinct CDR3 sequences, roughly 33% recorded once. Antigens for these TCRs are unknown. Sample: cultured CD8+ T cells from PBMCs, taken from culture after CMV antigen stimulation. Receptors originate from a human donor in good health (CMV status not recorded). Some clones in this sample may be carry-over from other donors' samples.

In this sample, this clonotype turned up a few times. V and J are TRBV6-5 and TRBJ2-2; TRBD2 aligns across 8 bases. Germline loops: CDR1 MNHEY, CDR2 SVGAGI. The CDR3 is 16 amino acids. Germline trimming cut 5 bases from V and 5 bases from J; bases unmatched to any gene: 10. CDR3 loop: CASSGEGRGVTGELFF. The CDR3 bases are TGTGCCAGCAGTGGAGAGGGGCGGGGGGTGACCGGGGAGCTGTTTTTT.

The chain carries TRBV7-9 and TRBJ2-3, with TRBD2 as a possible D gene (6 bases). Germline CDR1 and CDR2: SEHNR and FQNEAQ (reference sequence). The V gene lost 4 bases and the J gene lost 0 bases, with 14 bases spanning the gap. This CDR3 is built from 16 residues. CDR3 protein: CASSSNSGPSTDTQYF. The CDR3 bases are TGTGCCAGCAGCTCTAATAGCGGCCCTAGCACAGATACGCAGTATTTT.

This clonotype was recorded at least ten times. The chain recombines TRBV7-2 with TRBJ2-3, with 8 bases fitting TRBD2. Trimming cost V 1 base and J 6 bases; bases outside gene matches: 6. Germline-derived CDR1 and CDR2 are SGHTA and FQGNSA. This CDR3 has 15 residues. DNA for the CDR3: TGTGCCAGCAGCTTAGTGCGGGGGGCTGGGGATACGCAGTATTTT. Protein sequence: CASSLVRGAGDTQYF.

This chain links TRBV7-9 with TRBJ1-5; D not certain. The germline V gene encodes CDR1 SEHNR and CDR2 FQNEAQ (reference sequence). Trimming shortened V by 0 bases and J by 1 base, and 4 bases separated the two germline ends. The CDR3 totals 14 residues. The CDR3 DNA follows: TGTGCCAGCAGCTTAGCTCCGAGCAATCAGCCCCAGCATTTT. Protein sequence: CASSLAPSNQPQHF.

The chain has TRBV5-6 and TRBJ2-7; 7 bases fit TRBD1. The junction had 16 bases not matched to a gene; V was cut back by 1 base and J by 6 bases. Germline V gives CDR1 SGHDT, CDR2 YYEEEE. CDR3 length: 17 amino acids. The CDR3 bases are TGTGCCAGCAGCTTGAAGGGGGCTCATTATGGGGATTCCGAGCAGTACGTC. This encodes CASSLKGAHYGDSEQYV.

The chain carries TRBV7-8 and TRBJ2-7, with D maybe TRBD2 (6 bases). This CDR3 has 16 amino acids. From germline, CDR1 is SGHVS and CDR2 FQNEAQ. Between the trimmed V and J ends, which lost 3 bases and 0 bases, there was a span of 15 bases. CDR3 residues: CASSLGGKRASYEQYF. CDR3 DNA sequence: TGTGCCAGCAGCTTGGGCGGCAAGCGGGCCTCCTACGAGCAGTACTTC. The full variable domain, rest sourced from reference TRBV7-8 and TRBJ2-7, is GAGVSQSPRYKVAKRGQDVALRCDPISGHVSLFWYQQALGQGPEFLTYFQNEAQLDKSGLPSDRFFAERPEGSVSTLKIQRTQQEDSAVYLCASSLGGKRASYEQYFGPGTRLTVT.

This clonotype has more than one count but fewer than ten. The chain recombines TRBV7-9 with TRBJ1-1; TRBD1 aligns across 11 bases. The CDR3 runs to 14 residues. Trimming took 5 bases from V and 7 from J; bases not matched to a gene: 6. In germline, CDR1 is SEHNR, CDR2 FQNEAQ (reference sequence). Written as DNA, the CDR3 is TGTGCCAGCAGCCCGGACAGGGGGCTGGATGAAGCTTTCTTT. Protein product: CASSPDRGLDEAFF.

This clonotype was observed a few times. The rearrangement joins TRBV6-1 to TRBJ2-1, with D tentatively TRBD1 or TRBD2 (5 bases each). Germline CDR1 is MNHNS and CDR2 is SASEGT. The CDR3 spans 14 residues. V was trimmed by 8 bases and J by 2 bases, leaving 13 bases between them. CDR3 loop: CASEGPLAYNEQFF. CDR3 in DNA: TGTGCCAGCGAGGGGCCTCTGGCCTACAATGAGCAGTTCTTC.

The chain recombines TRBV7-8 with TRBJ1-5; unclear D gene. Trimming pared 5 bases from V and 5 bases from J, leaving 7 bases between. In germline, CDR1 is SGHVS, CDR2 FQNEAQ. The CDR3 extends over 12 amino acids. CDR3 residues: CASSPADQPQHF. The DNA of the CDR3 is TGTGCCAGCAGCCCGGCGGATCAGCCCCAGCATTTT.

This clonotype was detected a few times. The V call is TRBV6-2 or TRBV6-3, the J call TRBJ1-2; 7 positions match TRBD1. The CDR3 totals 16 residues. Trimming took 2 bases from V and 0 from J; bases not matched to a gene: 6. In germline, CDR1 is MNHEY, CDR2 SVGEGT. DNA for the CDR3: TGTGCCAGCAGTTACCCGCGGGACAGCTCTAACTATGGCTACACCTTC. Its protein is CASSYPRDSSNYGYTF.